This T cell receptor beta chain is from a study of T-cell reconstitution after alpha-beta-depleted transplantation in children. The CDR3 length is 11 residues. Germline V gene data show CDR1 as SQVTM and CDR2 as ANQGSEA. V dropped 7 bases and J dropped 3; count of bases not matched to a gene: 2. The TCRbeta library was prepared with unique molecular identifiers. TCRdb itself ran the PCR reads through MiXCR, one entry per CDR3 protein. Of hundreds of thousands of distinct CDR3 sequences in the sample, around 13% are singletons; the top ten hold roughly 0.84%. Study conclusions and caveats: Reportedly, roughly two months post-transplant, alpha-beta T cells arose from several hundred expanded graft clones. From surviving recipient T cells and thymic progenitors came the high day-60 TCRbeta diversity observed in some patients.

This clonotype was counted at least ten times. Antigen: not known. Specimen: PBMCs, collected before TCRalphabeta/CD19-depleted stem cell transplant. The gene calls are TRBV29-1 and TRBJ2-7, with 8 bases aligning to TRBD2. The receptor comes from a girl aged 2-10 years with congenital amegakaryocytic thrombocytopenia, due to receive a stem cell transplant. CDR3 sequence reads: CSALAGYEQYF. In DNA form, the CDR3 reads TGCAGCGCCCTAGCGGGCTACGAGCAGTACTTC.